A selection of T cell receptor beta chains follows, all from one sample in a study of cytomegalovirus exposure and HLA in healthy donors. Using immunoSEQ multiplex PCR, the repertoire was profiled, and TCRdb retains in-frame clones only, with some absent. The sample holds about 180,000 clones; around three quarters are singletons and the top ten take 1%. Sample: PBMCs. These receptors were collected from a woman between 50 and 59 years old in good health and CMV-seropositive. Both conserved end residues are part of each CDR3. The order of the fields is CDR3 protein, V gene, D gene. D genes are given only for firm matches.

CDR3aa: CASSLTAGSQPQHF
v_gene: TRBV7-3
d_gene: .

CDR3aa: CSVPWALPDGYTF
v_gene: TRBV29-1
d_gene: .

CDR3aa: CASSPDSLGANVLTF
v_gene: TRBV11-2
d_gene: .

CDR3aa: CASSYQVTTHEKLFF
v_gene: TRBV6-5
d_gene: .

CDR3aa: CASSPTLLAATGELFF
v_gene: TRBV5-1
d_gene: TRBD2

CDR3aa: CASIRGQGDEKLFF
v_gene: TRBV19
d_gene: TRBD1

CDR3aa: CASLLPRTGVHFSNQPQHF
v_gene: TRBV11-3
d_gene: TRBD1

CDR3aa: CASSLAGTDRYGYTF
v_gene: TRBV5-6
d_gene: TRBD1

CDR3aa: CASSYSGGGHEAFF
v_gene: TRBV6-5
d_gene: .

CDR3aa: CASRLEGQANQPQHF
v_gene: TRBV2
d_gene: TRBD1

CDR3aa: CASSEGQGPNNEQFF
v_gene: TRBV6-4
d_gene: TRBD1

CDR3aa: CASNFAAGNTIYF
v_gene: TRBV2
d_gene: .

CDR3aa: CATSRDVSSGANVLTF
v_gene: TRBV15
d_gene: .

CDR3aa: CASSPTGDLYEQYF
v_gene: TRBV18
d_gene: TRBD1

CDR3aa: CASSLQGRDSPLHF
v_gene: TRBV7-3
d_gene: .

CDR3aa: CASSLTGSYGYTF
v_gene: TRBV7-9
d_gene: .

CDR3aa: CASSLAEWSPEAFF
v_gene: TRBV5-1
d_gene: .

CDR3aa: CASSESGWERGYTF
v_gene: TRBV28
d_gene: .

CDR3aa: CATSRPGKNTEAFF
v_gene: TRBV15
d_gene: .

CDR3aa: CASSLKSPGTGDTEAFF
v_gene: TRBV7-2
d_gene: TRBD1

CDR3aa: CASSEAGDGNTIYF
v_gene: TRBV6-4
d_gene: .

CDR3aa: CASSPVTQYYEQYF
v_gene: TRBV18
d_gene: .

CDR3aa: CASSSWDRGSYEQYF
v_gene: TRBV11-2
d_gene: TRBD1

CDR3aa: CASSYRPGETQYF
v_gene: TRBV6-5
d_gene: .

CDR3aa: CASSLFTGNTEAFF
v_gene: TRBV11-2
d_gene: .

CDR3aa: CASSFGLANEQFF
v_gene: TRBV28
d_gene: .

CDR3aa: CASSPPGSYEQYF
v_gene: TRBV7-3
d_gene: .

CDR3aa: CASSTGQGEETQYF
v_gene: TRBV7-9
d_gene: TRBD1

CDR3aa: CASSCPYVPRDRPVGEQFF
v_gene: TRBV21-1
d_gene: .

CDR3aa: CASSVRDSHPYGYTF
v_gene: TRBV19
d_gene: TRBD1

CDR3aa: CASSMDRVAYSNQPQHF
v_gene: TRBV19
d_gene: TRBD1

CDR3aa: CASSERGGYQETQYF
v_gene: TRBV5-1
d_gene: TRBD2

CDR3aa: CASSFRGDSYEQYF
v_gene: TRBV27
d_gene: TRBD2

CDR3aa: CASSPRPGQGNRINYGYTF
v_gene: TRBV11-2
d_gene: TRBD1

CDR3aa: CASSRRGGSGSGANVLTF
v_gene: TRBV5-4
d_gene: .

CDR3aa: CASSWGHNIEAFF
v_gene: TRBV5-4
d_gene: .

CDR3aa: CASSLDITGTEAFF
v_gene: TRBV5-4
d_gene: .

CDR3aa: CASSLTGTGTGELFF
v_gene: TRBV5-4
d_gene: TRBD1

CDR3aa: CASSGGQGKSYNEQFF
v_gene: TRBV6-1
d_gene: TRBD1

CDR3aa: CAISEFGTGYDQPQHF
v_gene: TRBV10-3
d_gene: TRBD1

CDR3aa: CASSPGTALGYGYTF
v_gene: TRBV7-9
d_gene: TRBD1

CDR3aa: CASSPRTGPGTEAFF
v_gene: TRBV7-2
d_gene: TRBD1

CDR3aa: CSSSFYRTGGTEAFF
v_gene: TRBV7-9
d_gene: TRBD1

CDR3aa: CASSRPSDTGELFF
v_gene: TRBV4-2
d_gene: .